The present TCR beta chain was sequenced within a study of cytomegalovirus exposure and HLA in healthy donors. Study results and limitations: Most TCR beta V segments were productive about 87% or about 30% of the time in an earlier analysis. In a later analysis, at a false discovery rate of 0.05, roughly 17,000 TCR beta sequences matched HLA alleles.

Primers included in the PCR were 60 Vbeta and 13 Jbeta primers. Measured with immunoSEQ multiplex PCR; TCRdb has only the in-frame clones, and not every one. The repertoire holds 150,000 to 200,000 clones, with less than 90% as singletons. On this clone: The antigen is not known.

The CDR3 spans 15 residues. Per the germline V gene, CDR1 is SGHNT and CDR2 is YYREEE (reference sequence). The ends were cut back, 3 bases at V and 8 bases at J, with 18 bases in the middle. The sample consisted of PBMCs. This sequence originates from a girl aged 10-17 years in good health and CMV-seropositive. The chain employs TRBV5-4 and TRBJ2-1, with D maybe TRBD1 (6 bases). The CDR3 loop reads CASSSRQALGDEQFF. The CDR3 nucleotides are TGTGCCAGCAGCTCCAGACAGGCCCTAGGGGATGAGCAGTTCTTC. The variable domain in full, completed from reference TRBV5-4 and TRBJ2-1, reads ETGVTQSPTHLIKTRGQQVTLRCSSQSGHNTVSWYQQALGQGPQFIFQYYREEENGRGNFPPRFSGLQFPNYSSELNVNALELDDSALYLCASSSRQALGDEQFFGPGTRLTVL.